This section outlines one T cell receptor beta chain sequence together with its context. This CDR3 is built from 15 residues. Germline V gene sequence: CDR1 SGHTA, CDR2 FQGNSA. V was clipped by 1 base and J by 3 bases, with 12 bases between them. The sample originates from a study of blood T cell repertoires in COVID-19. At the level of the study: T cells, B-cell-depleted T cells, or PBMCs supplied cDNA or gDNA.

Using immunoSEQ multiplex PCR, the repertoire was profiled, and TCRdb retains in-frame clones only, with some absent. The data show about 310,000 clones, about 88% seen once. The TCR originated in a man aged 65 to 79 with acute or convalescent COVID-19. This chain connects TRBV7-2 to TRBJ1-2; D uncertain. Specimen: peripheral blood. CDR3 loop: CASSLVAGSDYGYTF. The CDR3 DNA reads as TGTGCCAGCAGCTTAGTAGCGGGATCGGACTATGGCTACACCTTC.